These T cell receptor beta chains were read from a single sample in a study of blood T cell repertoires in COVID-19. Assay: immunoSEQ multiplex PCR; the TCRdb copy retains only in-frame clones and omits some. The sample holds 130,000 to 150,000 clones, roughly 77% seen once. The sequenced sample consisted of peripheral blood. The receptors were gathered from a man in his sixties with acute or convalescent COVID-19. CDR3s include the opening cysteine and the closing phenylalanine or tryptophan. The D gene is left open where the match is weak. Clone size is given for some rows only: seen once, a few or many times, or a class if the clone is expanded.

V gene	J gene	D gene	clone size	CDR3 DNA	CDR3 protein
TRBV5-1	TRBJ1-2	NA	NA	TGCGCCAGCAGCTCCGGTCCAGGGGATTATGGCTACACCTTC	CASSSGPGDYGYTF
TRBV5-4	TRBJ2-7	TRBD1	few	TGTGCCAGCAGCTCCTGGACAGGGTCCTACGAGCAGTACTTC	CASSSWTGSYEQYF
TRBV28	TRBJ1-4	TRBD1	NA	TGTGCCACCGCGACAGGGGGAGCTAATGAAAAACTGTTTTTT	CATATGGANEKLFF
TRBV7-9	TRBJ2-7	TRBD1	NA	TGTGCCAGCAGCTTAGGGGCGACAGGGTTCCACGAGCAGTACTTC	CASSLGATGFHEQYF
TRBV9	TRBJ2-1	TRBD2	NA	TGTGCCAGCAGCGTAGACGCGGGAGTTTACAATGAGCAGTTCTTC	CASSVDAGVYNEQFF
TRBV7-9	TRBJ2-1	TRBD2	NA	TGTGCCAGCAGCTCTAGCGGGAGAACCTACAATGAGCAGTTCTTC	CASSSSGRTYNEQFF
TRBV7-8	TRBJ2-7	TRBD2	NA	TGTGCCAGCAGCTTAAGTCTCACGGCGGGAGTAGCCAGAATCGAGCAGTACTTC	CASSLSLTAGVARIEQYF
TRBV30	TRBJ1-3	NA	NA	TGTGCCTGGATCCCAAAGGGAGCAGGTAGCTCTGGAAACACCATATATTTT	CAWIPKGAGSSGNTIYF
TRBV27	TRBJ2-1	TRBD2	NA	TGTGCCAGCAGTTGGGGACTAGCCTACAATGAGCAGTTCTTC	CASSWGLAYNEQFF
TRBV3-1/TRBV3-2	TRBJ2-7	NA	once	TGTGCCAGCAGTGGCCCCTACGAGCAGTACTTC	CASSGPYEQYF
TRBV5-4	TRBJ2-3	TRBD2	NA	TGTGCCAGCAGCTTTCGACTAGCGGAATTCACAGATACGCAGTATTTT	CASSFRLAEFTDTQYF
TRBV29-1	TRBJ2-7	TRBD1	NA	TGCAGCGTTGAAAGCCAGGGGGATGAGCAGTACTTC	CSVESQGDEQYF
TRBV5-1	TRBJ1-6	TRBD1	NA	TGCGCCAGCAGCTTGGGGGACAGCGTTCCTTCACCCCTCCACTTT	CASSLGDSVPSPLHF
TRBV10-3	TRBJ2-5	NA	once	TGTGCCATCAGTGTACACCTCCAAGAGACCCAGTACTTC	CAISVHLQETQYF
TRBV6-2/TRBV6-3	TRBJ1-2	TRBD1	NA	TGTGCCAGCAGTTTGGGACAGGGGACAGTCTCTGGCTACACCTTC	CASSLGQGTVSGYTF
TRBV28	TRBJ2-7	TRBD1	once	TGTGCCAGCAGGTCCCCTCACAGGGGAGACGAGCAGTACTTC	CASRSPHRGDEQYF
TRBV19	TRBJ1-2	NA	NA	TGTGCCAGTAGTGGTCAGGGGAAGGGCTACACCTTC	CASSGQGKGYTF
TRBV5-6	TRBJ1-6	NA	NA	TGTGCCAGCAGCCCGGGGGATTCACCCCTCCACTTT	CASSPGDSPLHF
TRBV19	TRBJ2-7	TRBD1	NA	TGTGCCAGGAGGACAGGGGGCGACGAGCAGTACTTC	CARRTGGDEQYF
TRBV19	TRBJ1-4	NA	few	TGTGCCATCAGTGGAAGGGCGGGCGATGGGGAAAAACTGTTTTTT	CAISGRAGDGEKLFF
TRBV30	TRBJ1-2	NA	NA	TGTGCCTGGAGTCCCCGGGGGGGCAACTATGGCTACACCTTC	CAWSPRGGNYGYTF
TRBV29-1	TRBJ2-5	TRBD2	NA	TGCAGCGTCCTAGGGGGGACTAGTGAGACCCAGTACTTC	CSVLGGTSETQYF
TRBV30	TRBJ1-1	NA	NA	TGTGCCTGGAGTGGGGGTCGGGGTATGATAGCTGAAGCTTTCTTT	CAWSGGRGMIAEAFF
TRBV9	TRBJ1-1	TRBD1	NA	TGTGCCAGCAGAGCAGACAGGGAGAACACTGAAGCTTTCTTT	CASRADRENTEAFF
TRBV2	TRBJ2-3	TRBD2	NA	TGTGCCACCCACCGGACTAGCGCCCCAGATACGCAGTATTTT	CATHRTSAPDTQYF
TRBV10-1	TRBJ2-5	NA	NA	TGCGCCAGCAGTGAGTACGGGAAACAAGAGACCCAGTACTTC	CASSEYGKQETQYF
TRBV28	TRBJ2-7	TRBD1	NA	TGTGCCAGCAGTTCTTCAGGGGGTAAGGACCGCGAGCAGTACTTC	CASSSSGGKDREQYF
TRBV4-1	TRBJ2-1	TRBD2	NA	TGCGCCAGCAGCCGAATTAGCGGGAGGGGGTACAATGAGCAGTTCTTC	CASSRISGRGYNEQFF
TRBV12-3/TRBV12-4	TRBJ2-3	NA	NA	TGTGCCAGCAGTTTGCAGGGCGCAGATACGCAGTATTTT	CASSLQGADTQYF